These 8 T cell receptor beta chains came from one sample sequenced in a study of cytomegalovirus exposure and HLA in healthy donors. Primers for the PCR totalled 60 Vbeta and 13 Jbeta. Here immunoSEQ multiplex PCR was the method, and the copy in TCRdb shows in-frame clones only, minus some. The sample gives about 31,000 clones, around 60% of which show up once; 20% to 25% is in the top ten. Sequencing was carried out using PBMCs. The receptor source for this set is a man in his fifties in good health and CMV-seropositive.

The CDR3 DNA reads TGCAGCGTACTAGCGGGAGTAACCTACGAGCAGTACTTC. Translation gives CSVLAGVTYEQYF. The chain is built from TRBV29-1 and TRBJ2-7, with TRBD2 matching 11 bases. Trimming cost V 6 bases and J 2 bases; bases outside gene matches: 3. CDR1 and CDR2 (germline): SQVTM, ANQGSEA. The CDR3 loop spans 13 amino acids.

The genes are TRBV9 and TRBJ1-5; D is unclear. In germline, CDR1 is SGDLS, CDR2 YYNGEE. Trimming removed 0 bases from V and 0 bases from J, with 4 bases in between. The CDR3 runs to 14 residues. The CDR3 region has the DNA TGTGCCAGCAGCGTAGTTTATAGCAATCAGCCCCAGCATTTT. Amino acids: CASSVVYSNQPQHF.

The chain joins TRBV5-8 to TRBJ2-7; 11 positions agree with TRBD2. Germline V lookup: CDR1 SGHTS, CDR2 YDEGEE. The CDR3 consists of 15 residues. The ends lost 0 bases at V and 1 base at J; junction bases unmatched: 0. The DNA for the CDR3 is TGTGCCAGCAGCTTGGCTAGCGGGGGGTCCTACGAGCAGTACTTC. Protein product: CASSLASGGSYEQYF.

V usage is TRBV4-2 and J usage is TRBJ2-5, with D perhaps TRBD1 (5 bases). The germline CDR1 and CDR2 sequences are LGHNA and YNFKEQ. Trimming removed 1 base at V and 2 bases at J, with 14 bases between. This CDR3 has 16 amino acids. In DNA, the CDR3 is TGTGCCAGCAGCCAAGGTTTGGCCTCAGGGCAAGAGACCCAGTACTTC. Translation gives CASSQGLASGQETQYF.

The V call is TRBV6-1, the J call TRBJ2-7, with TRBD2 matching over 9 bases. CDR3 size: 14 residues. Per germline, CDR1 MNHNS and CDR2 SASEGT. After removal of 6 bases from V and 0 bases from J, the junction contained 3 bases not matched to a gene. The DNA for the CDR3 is TGTGCCAGCAGGAGACTAGCGGACTCCTACGAGCAGTACTTC. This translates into CASRRLADSYEQYF.

The CDR3 DNA reads TGTGCCAGCAGCTTGACGCGGCGGGAGACCCAGTACTTC. Protein sequence: CASSLTRRETQYF. The rearrangement joins TRBV5-6 to TRBJ2-5; D call uncertain. Germline CDR1 SGHDT, CDR2 YYEEEE. The CDR3 extends over 13 amino acids. V was pared by 1 base and J by 5 bases, with 9 bases between.

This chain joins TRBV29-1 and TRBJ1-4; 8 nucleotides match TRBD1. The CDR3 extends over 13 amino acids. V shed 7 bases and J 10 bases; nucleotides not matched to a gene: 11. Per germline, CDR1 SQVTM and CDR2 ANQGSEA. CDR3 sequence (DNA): TGCAGCGGCCAAGGGACAGGTACATCAAAACTGTTTTTT. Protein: CSGQGTGTSKLFF.

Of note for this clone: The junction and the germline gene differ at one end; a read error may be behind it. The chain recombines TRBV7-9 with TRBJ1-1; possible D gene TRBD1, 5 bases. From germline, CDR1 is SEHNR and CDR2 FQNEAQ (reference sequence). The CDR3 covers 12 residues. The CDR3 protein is CSSSHGTPEAFF. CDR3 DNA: TGTTCCAGCAGCCACGGGACTCCTGAAGCTTTCTTT.